This entry describes one T cell receptor beta chain. This sample stems from a study of T cell changes during pregnancy in multiple sclerosis. Assay: immunoSEQ multiplex PCR; the TCRdb copy retains only in-frame clones and omits some. Of about 48,000 clones listed, 88% are singletons. The receptor's source is a female donor with multiple sclerosis, enrolled in a pregnancy study. Sequencing was performed on CD4+ T cells from peripheral blood mononuclear cells, taken in the second trimester of pregnancy.

CDR3 region: CASSLISGRVGEQYF. As DNA, the CDR3 is TGTGCCAGCAGCTTAATCAGCGGGAGAGTCGGCGAGCAGTACTTC. This chain uses TRBV7-9 with TRBJ2-7; 8 bases are a match to TRBD2. This CDR3 has 15 amino acids. Trimming at V came to 2 bases and at J to 6 bases, leaving 9 bases not matched to a gene. CDR1 and CDR2 (germline): SEHNR, FQNEAQ (reference sequence).